This T cell receptor beta chain derives from a study of Graves' ophthalmopathy and Graves' hyperthyroidism. Study observations and caveats: Most expanded clonotypes in thyroid above 0.001 frequency also showed up in blood.

This CDR3 is built from 13 residues. CDR1 and CDR2 (germline): MNHNS, SASEGT. The V gene lost 2 bases and the J gene lost 7 bases, with 11 bases spanning the gap. RNA served as the template for amplifying TCR beta CDR3 regions. Scientists carried out first-round RT-PCR using HTBI primers and then a second-round multiplex PCR. TCRdb re-derived calls from the multiplex PCR reads in MiXCR, one entry per CDR3 protein. The sample shows about half a million distinct CDR3 sequences, 13% to 15% of them seen only once. A duration under 3 months, NOSPECS ≥4, CAS ≥3 and moderate-to-severe activity characterized the donors with ophthalmopathy. In this sample, this clonotype turned up many times. The antigen remains undetermined.

The receptor comes from a woman aged 25 to 45 with Graves' ophthalmopathy. The J gene is TRBJ1-1, the V gene TRBV6-1; D may be TRBD1 (5 bases). Input material: blood. CDR3 in DNA: TGTGCCAGCAGTGAAATGTGGGGGAATGAAGCTTTCTTT. Encoded protein: CASSEMWGNEAFF.